These 8 T cell receptor beta chains originate from one sample sequenced in a study of T cells after yellow fever vaccination. TCRdb reprocessed the 5' RACE reads via MiXCR and lists one record per CDR3 protein. This sample has 300,000 to 450,000 distinct CDR3 sequences, with around 8.1% found just once. This specimen consisted of PBMCs, obtained about 49 days after the first yellow fever vaccination. The source is a man aged 18 to 29 who received the YFV17D yellow fever vaccine.

There are a few counts of this clonotype. This rearrangement joins TRBV11-2 to TRBJ1-6; D not certain. The CDR3 runs 13 residues. V dropped 4 bases and J dropped 4 bases, with 5 bases sitting between them. Per the germline V gene, CDR1 is SGHAT and CDR2 is FQNNGV. CDR3: CASSSQYNSPLHF. CDR3 nucleotides: TGTGCCAGCAGCTCCCAATATAATTCACCCCTCCACTTT.

V gene TRBV10-3 combines with J gene TRBJ2-1, with TRBD2 matching over 11 bases. The CDR3 consists of 16 residues. Trimming removed 3 bases from V and 7 bases from J; junction bases left unmatched: 8. Germline CDR1 ENHRY, CDR2 SYGVKD. The CDR3 protein is CAISDFSGGARNEQFF. For the CDR3, the DNA is TGTGCCATCAGTGATTTTAGCGGGGGGGCCCGAAATGAGCAGTTCTTC.

The CDR3 nucleotides are TGTGCCAGCAGCCTCCAAACAGGGAACGATGGCTACACCTTC. Amino acids: CASSLQTGNDGYTF. This chain links TRBV9 with TRBJ1-2, with D possibly being TRBD1 (6 bases). Germline V gives CDR1 SGDLS, CDR2 YYNGEE. The V gene lost 4 bases and the J gene lost 6 bases, with 16 bases spanning the gap. The CDR3 has 14 amino acids.

This clonotype was counted only a few times. The chain couples TRBV7-2 to TRBJ2-1, with 8 positions matching TRBD1. Unmatched junction bases numbered 10, after V lost 4 bases and J lost 8 bases. This CDR3 region has 15 residues. Germline V gives CDR1 SGHTA, CDR2 FQGNSA. CDR3 nucleotide sequence: TGTGCCAGCAGCTCAAGACAGGGGATAGCGGATGAGCAGTTCTTC. It specifies CASSSRQGIADEQFF.

V is TRBV4-3 and J is TRBJ2-5, with D unclear. The V end was cut by 4 bases, the J end by 0 bases, with 15 bases between. The CDR3 consists of 16 residues. Germline lookup yields CDR1 LGHNA and CDR2 YSLEER. The CDR3 DNA reads as TGCGCCAGCAGCCGCGGCGACCAGTACAACCAAGAGACCCAGTACTTC. Protein sequence: CASSRGDQYNQETQYF.

This clonotype was found a few times. This chain connects TRBV5-4 to TRBJ2-1; tentatively, D is TRBD2 (6 bases). V lost 2 bases, J lost 12 bases, and 9 bases lay in between. Germline V gives CDR1 SGHNT, CDR2 YYREEE (reference sequence). The CDR3 covers 11 residues. This CDR3 is CASSFSGVQFF. CDR3 in DNA: TGTGCCAGCAGCTTTTCGGGGGTGCAGTTCTTC.

The chain combines TRBV11-2 with TRBJ2-1; D call uncertain. Trimming stripped 0 bases from V and 0 bases from J, with 6 bases between. The germline gives CDR1 SGHAT, CDR2 FQNNGV. The CDR3 length is 15 residues. CDR3 sequence: CASSLDRSSYNEQFF. CDR3 sequence (DNA): TGTGCCAGCAGCTTAGACCGGAGCTCCTACAATGAGCAGTTCTTC.

This chain uses TRBV4-2 with TRBJ2-5; 7 positions match TRBD1. This CDR3 spans 16 amino acids. V lost 2 bases to trimming and J lost 1 base; unmatched junction nucleotides: 7. The germline V gene has CDR1 LGHNA and CDR2 YNFKEQ. The CDR3: CASSQHPTGSQETQYF. The CDR3 DNA sequence: TGTGCCAGCAGCCAACACCCGACAGGGTCCCAAGAGACCCAGTACTTC.